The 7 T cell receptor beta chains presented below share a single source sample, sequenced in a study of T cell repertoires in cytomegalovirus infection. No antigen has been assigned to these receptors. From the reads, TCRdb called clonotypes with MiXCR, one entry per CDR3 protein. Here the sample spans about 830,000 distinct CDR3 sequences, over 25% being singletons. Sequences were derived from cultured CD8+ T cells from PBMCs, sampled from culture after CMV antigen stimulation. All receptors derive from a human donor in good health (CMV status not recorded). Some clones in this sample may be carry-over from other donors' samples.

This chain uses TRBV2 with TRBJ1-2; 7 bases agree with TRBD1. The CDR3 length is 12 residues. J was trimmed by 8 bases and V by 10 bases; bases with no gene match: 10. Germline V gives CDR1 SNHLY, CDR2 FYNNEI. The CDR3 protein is CATSQGWKGYTF. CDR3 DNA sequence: TGTGCCACCTCACAGGGGTGGAAAGGCTACACCTTC.

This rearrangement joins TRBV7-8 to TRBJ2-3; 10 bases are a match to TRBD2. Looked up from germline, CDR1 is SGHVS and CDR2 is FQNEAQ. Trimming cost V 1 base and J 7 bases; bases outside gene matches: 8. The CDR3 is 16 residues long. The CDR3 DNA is TGTGCCAGCAGCTTAGAAGTTAGCGGGGGGATATATACGCAGTATTTT. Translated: CASSLEVSGGIYTQYF.

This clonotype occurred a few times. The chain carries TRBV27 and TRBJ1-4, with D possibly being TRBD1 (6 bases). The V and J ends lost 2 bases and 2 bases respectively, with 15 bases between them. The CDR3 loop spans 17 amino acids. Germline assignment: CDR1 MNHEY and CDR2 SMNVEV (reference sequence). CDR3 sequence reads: CASSLGHRVGTNEKLFF. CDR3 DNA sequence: TGTGCCAGCAGTTTAGGCCACAGGGTAGGCACTAATGAAAAACTGTTTTTT. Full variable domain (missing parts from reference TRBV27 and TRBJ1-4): EAQVTQNPRYLITVTGKKLTVTCSQNMNHEYMSWYRQDPGLGLRQIYYSMNVEVTDKGDVPEGYKVSRKEKRNFPLILESPSPNQTSLYFCASSLGHRVGTNEKLFFGSGTQLSVL.

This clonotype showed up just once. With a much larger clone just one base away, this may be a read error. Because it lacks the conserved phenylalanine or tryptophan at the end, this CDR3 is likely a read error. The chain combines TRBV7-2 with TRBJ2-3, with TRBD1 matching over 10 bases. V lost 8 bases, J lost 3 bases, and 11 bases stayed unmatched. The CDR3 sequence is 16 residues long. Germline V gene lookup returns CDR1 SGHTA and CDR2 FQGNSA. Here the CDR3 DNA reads TGTGCCAGCGGACAACCCGGGACAGGGGTGACAGATACGCAGTATTCT. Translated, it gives CASGQPGTGVTDTQYS.

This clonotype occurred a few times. CDR3 region: CASSATGVTEAFF. The CDR3 DNA reads TGTGCCAGCAGCGCTACAGGGGTCACTGAAGCTTTCTTT. This chain connects TRBV12-3 or TRBV12-4 to TRBJ1-1; 7 bases map to TRBD1. The CDR3 has 13 amino acids. V shed 6 bases and J 4 bases; nucleotides not matched to a gene: 5.

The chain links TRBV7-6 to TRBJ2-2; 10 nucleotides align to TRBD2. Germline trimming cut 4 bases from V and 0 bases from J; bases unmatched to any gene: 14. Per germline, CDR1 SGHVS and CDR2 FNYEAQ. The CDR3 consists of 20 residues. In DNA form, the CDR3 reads TGTGCCAGCAGCTCCCTCTTATTGACACTAGCGGGAACGAACACCGGGGAGCTGTTTTTT. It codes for CASSSLLLTLAGTNTGELFF. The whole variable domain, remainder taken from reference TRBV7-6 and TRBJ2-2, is GAGVSQSPRYKVTKRGQDVALRCDPISGHVSLYWYRQALGQGPEFLTYFNYEAQQDKSGLPNDRFSAERPEGSISTLTIQRTEQRDSAMYRCASSSLLLTLAGTNTGELFFGEGSRLTVL.

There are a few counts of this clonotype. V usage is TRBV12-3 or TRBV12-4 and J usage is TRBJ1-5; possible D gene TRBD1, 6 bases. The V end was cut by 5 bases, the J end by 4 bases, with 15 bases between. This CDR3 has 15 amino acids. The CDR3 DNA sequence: TGTGCCAGCAGTCCCCGGGACAAACGAAATCAGCCCCAGCATTTT. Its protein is CASSPRDKRNQPQHF.